This T cell receptor beta chain derives from a study of identifying expanded T cells in peripheral blood. Clones were read by immunoSEQ multiplex PCR, and TCRdb kept only the in-frame ones, dropping some. Of about 85,000 clones listed, 88% are singletons. Germline values: CDR1 SNHLY, CDR2 FYNNEI. The CDR3 runs to 14 residues. V was pared by 1 base and J by 5 bases, with 11 bases between. The sequence came from a person aged 18 to 70 in good health. Sequenced material: blood. V usage is TRBV2 and J usage is TRBJ2-5; D is possibly TRBD2 (6 bases). The CDR3 DNA reads TGTGCCAGCAGTGAAGGGGCGGGGTTGGAGACCCAGTACTTC. Amino acids: CASSEGAGLETQYF. Full variable domain (missing parts from reference TRBV2 and TRBJ2-5): EPEVTQTPSHQVTQMGQEVILRCVPISNHLYFYWYRQILGQKVEFLVSFYNNEISEKSEIFDDQFSVERPDGSNFTLKIRSTKLEDSAMYFCASSEGAGLETQYFGPGTRLLVL.